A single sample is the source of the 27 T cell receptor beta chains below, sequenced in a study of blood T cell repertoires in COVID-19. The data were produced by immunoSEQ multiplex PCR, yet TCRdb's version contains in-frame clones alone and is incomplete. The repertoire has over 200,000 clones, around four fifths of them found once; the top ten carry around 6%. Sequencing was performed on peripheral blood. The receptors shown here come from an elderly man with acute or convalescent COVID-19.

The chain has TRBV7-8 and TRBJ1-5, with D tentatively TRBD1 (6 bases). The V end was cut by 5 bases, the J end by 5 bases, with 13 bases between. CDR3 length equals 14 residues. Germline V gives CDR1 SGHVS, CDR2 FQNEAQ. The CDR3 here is CASSRGGGHQPQHF. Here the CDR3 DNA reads TGTGCCAGCAGCCGGGGCGGGGGGCATCAGCCCCAGCATTTT.

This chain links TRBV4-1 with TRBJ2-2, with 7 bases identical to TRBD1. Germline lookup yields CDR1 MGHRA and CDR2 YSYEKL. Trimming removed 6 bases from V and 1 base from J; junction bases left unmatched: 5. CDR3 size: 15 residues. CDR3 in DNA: TGCGCCAGCAGTCCGGGACAGCTGAACACCGGGGAGCTGTTTTTT. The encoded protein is CASSPGQLNTGELFF.

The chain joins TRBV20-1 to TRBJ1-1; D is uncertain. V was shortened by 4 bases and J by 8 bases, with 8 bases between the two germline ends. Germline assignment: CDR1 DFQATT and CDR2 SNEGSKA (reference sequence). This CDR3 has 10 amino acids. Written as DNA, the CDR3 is TGCAGTGCTAAGCAGGCAGAAGCTTTCTTT. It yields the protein CSAKQAEAFF.

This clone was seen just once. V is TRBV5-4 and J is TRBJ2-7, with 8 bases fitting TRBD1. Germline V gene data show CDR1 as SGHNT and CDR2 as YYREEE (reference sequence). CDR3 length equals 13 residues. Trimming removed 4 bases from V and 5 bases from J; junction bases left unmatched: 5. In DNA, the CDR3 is TGTGCCAGCAGCCCCGGACAGGGAGACGAGCAGTACTTC. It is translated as CASSPGQGDEQYF. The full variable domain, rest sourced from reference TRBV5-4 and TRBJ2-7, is ETGVTQSPTHLIKTRGQQVTLRCSSQSGHNTVSWYQQALGQGPQFIFQYYREEENGRGNFPPRFSGLQFPNYSSELNVNALELDDSALYLCASSPGQGDEQYFGPGTRLTVT.

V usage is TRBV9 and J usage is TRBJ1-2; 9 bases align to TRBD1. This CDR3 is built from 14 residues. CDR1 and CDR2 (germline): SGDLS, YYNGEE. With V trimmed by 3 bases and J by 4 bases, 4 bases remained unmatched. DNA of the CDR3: TGTGCCAGCAGCGCCGGGACAGGGTCCTATGGCTACACCTTC. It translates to CASSAGTGSYGYTF.

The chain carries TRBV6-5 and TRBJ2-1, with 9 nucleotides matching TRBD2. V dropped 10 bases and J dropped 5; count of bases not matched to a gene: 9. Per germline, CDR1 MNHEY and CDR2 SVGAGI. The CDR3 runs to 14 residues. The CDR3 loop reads CATRLAAANNEQFF. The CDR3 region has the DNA TGTGCCACCCGACTAGCGGCAGCTAACAATGAGCAGTTCTTC.

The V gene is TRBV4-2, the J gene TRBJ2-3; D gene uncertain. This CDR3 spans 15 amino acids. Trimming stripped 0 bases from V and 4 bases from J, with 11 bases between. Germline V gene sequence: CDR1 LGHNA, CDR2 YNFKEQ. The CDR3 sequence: CASSQDGVIADTQYF. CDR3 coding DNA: TGTGCCAGCAGCCAAGATGGAGTTATTGCAGATACGCAGTATTTT.

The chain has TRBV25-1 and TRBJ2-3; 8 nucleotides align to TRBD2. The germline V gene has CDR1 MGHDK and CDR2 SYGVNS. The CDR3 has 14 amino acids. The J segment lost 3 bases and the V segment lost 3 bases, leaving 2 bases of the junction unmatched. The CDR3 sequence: CASSDGGRTDTQYF. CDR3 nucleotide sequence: TGTGCCAGCAGTGACGGCGGGAGGACAGATACGCAGTATTTT.

The DNA for the CDR3 is TGTGCCAGCAGCTTGGCCCGGACAGGGGGTCACAATGAGCAGTTCTTC. Protein sequence: CASSLARTGGHNEQFF. The rearrangement uses TRBV5-4 and TRBJ2-1, with TRBD1 matching over 10 bases. Looked up from germline, CDR1 is SGHNT and CDR2 is YYREEE (reference sequence). Trimming removed 0 bases from V and 5 bases from J; junction bases left unmatched: 5. The CDR3 runs 16 residues.

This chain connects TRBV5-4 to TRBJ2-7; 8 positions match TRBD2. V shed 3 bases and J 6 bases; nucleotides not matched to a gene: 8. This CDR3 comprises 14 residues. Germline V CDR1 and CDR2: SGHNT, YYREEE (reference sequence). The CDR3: CASSSKAGVGEQYF. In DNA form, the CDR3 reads TGTGCCAGCAGCTCAAAAGCGGGAGTAGGCGAGCAGTACTTC.

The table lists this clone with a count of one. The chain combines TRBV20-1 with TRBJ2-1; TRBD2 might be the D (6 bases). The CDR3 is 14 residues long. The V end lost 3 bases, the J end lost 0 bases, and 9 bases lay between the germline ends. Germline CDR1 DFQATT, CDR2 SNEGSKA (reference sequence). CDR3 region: CSASPGSSYNEQFF. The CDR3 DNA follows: TGCAGTGCTAGTCCCGGGAGCTCCTACAATGAGCAGTTCTTC.

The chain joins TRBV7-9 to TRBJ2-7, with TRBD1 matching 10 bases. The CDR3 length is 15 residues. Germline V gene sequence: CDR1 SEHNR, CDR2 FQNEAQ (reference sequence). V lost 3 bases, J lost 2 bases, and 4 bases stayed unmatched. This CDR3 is CASSFWDRGTYEQYF. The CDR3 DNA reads TGTGCCAGCAGCTTCTGGGACAGGGGAACCTACGAGCAGTACTTC.

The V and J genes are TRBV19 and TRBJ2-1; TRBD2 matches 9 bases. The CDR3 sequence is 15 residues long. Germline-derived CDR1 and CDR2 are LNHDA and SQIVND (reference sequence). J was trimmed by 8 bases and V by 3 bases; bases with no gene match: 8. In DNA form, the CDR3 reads TGTGCCAGTAGTATCTGGGCGGGAGGGGTCGATGAGCAGTTCTTC. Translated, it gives CASSIWAGGVDEQFF.

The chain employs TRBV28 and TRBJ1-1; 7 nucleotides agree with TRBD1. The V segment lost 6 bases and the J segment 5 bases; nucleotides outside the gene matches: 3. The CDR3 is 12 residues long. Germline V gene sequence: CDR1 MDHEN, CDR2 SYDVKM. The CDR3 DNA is TGTGCCAGCAGATTGGGACAGACTGAAGCTTTCTTT. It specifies CASRLGQTEAFF.

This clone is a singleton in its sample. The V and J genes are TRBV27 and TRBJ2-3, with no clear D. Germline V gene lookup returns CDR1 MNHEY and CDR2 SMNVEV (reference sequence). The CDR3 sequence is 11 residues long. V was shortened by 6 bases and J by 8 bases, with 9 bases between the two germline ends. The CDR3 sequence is CASRAAATQYF. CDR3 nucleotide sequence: TGTGCCAGCAGGGCGGCCGCTACGCAGTATTTT.

CDR3 in amino acids: CASSSGQVSGNTIYF. The DNA of the CDR3 is TGTGCCAGCAGCTCGGGACAGGTCTCTGGAAACACCATATATTTT. This chain links TRBV7-9 with TRBJ1-3; TRBD1 matches at 8 bases. Trimming took 4 bases from V and 0 from J; bases not matched to a gene: 2. This CDR3 is built from 15 residues. Germline CDR1 and CDR2: SEHNR and FQNEAQ (reference sequence). Complete variable domain (other parts from reference TRBV7-9 and TRBJ1-3): DTGVSQNPRHKITKRGQNVTFRCDPISEHNRLYWYRQTLGQGPEFLTYFQNEAQLEKSRLLSDRFSAERPKGSFSTLEIQRTEQGDSAMYLCASSSGQVSGNTIYFGEGSWLTVV.

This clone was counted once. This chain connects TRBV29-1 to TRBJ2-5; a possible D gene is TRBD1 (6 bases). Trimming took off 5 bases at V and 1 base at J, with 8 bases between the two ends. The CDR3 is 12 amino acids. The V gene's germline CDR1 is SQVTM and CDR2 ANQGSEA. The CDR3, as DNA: TGCAGCGTTCGAGGGGGCCAAGAGACCCAGTACTTC. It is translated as CSVRGGQETQYF.

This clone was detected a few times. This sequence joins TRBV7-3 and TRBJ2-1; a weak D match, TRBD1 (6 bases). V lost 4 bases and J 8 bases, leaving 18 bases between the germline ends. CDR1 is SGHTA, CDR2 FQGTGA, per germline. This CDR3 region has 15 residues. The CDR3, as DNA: TGTGCCAGCAGCTCCACGACAGGAGGCAATGATGAGCAGTTCTTC. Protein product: CASSSTTGGNDEQFF.

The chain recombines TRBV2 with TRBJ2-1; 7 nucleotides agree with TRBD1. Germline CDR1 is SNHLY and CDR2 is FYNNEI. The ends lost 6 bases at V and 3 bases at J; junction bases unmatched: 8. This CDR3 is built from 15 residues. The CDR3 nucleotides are TGTGCCAGCAGACTCCGGGACAGCTACTACAATGAGCAGTTCTTC. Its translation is CASRLRDSYYNEQFF.

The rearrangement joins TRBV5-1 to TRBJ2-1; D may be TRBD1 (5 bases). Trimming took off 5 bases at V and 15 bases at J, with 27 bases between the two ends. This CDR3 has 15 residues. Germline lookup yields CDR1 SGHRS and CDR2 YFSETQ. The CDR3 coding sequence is TGCGCCAGCAGGGAACATCCGGACACCCTAATCCCCGGGTTCTTC. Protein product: CASREHPDTLIPGFF.

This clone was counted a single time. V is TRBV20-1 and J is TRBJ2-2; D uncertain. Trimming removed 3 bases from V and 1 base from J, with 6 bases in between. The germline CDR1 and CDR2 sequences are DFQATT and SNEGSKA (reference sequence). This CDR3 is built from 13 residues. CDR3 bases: TGCAGTGCTAGTCCCTTGAACACCGGGGAGCTGTTTTTT. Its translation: CSASPLNTGELFF.

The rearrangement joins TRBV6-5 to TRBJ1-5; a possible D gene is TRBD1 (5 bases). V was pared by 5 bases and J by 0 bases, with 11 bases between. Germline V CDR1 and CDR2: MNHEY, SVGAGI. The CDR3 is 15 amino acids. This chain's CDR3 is CASSTAGNSNQPQHF. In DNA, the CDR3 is TGTGCCAGCAGTACCGCAGGGAATAGCAATCAGCCCCAGCATTTT.

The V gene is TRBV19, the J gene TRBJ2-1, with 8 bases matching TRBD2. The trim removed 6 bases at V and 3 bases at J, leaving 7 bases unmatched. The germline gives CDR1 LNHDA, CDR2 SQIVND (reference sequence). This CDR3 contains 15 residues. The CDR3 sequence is CASSHLAGYYNEQFF. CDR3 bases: TGTGCCAGTAGCCACCTAGCGGGTTACTACAATGAGCAGTTCTTC.

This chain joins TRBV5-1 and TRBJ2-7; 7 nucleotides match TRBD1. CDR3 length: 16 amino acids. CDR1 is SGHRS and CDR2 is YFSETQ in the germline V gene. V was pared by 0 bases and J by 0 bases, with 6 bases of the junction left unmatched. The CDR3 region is CASSLDTGVGSYEQYF. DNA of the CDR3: TGCGCCAGCAGCTTGGACACAGGGGTCGGCTCCTACGAGCAGTACTTC.

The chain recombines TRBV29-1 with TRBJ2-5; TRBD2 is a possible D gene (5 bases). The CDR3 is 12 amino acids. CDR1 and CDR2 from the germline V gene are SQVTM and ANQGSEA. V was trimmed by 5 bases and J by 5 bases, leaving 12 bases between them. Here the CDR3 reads CSVRRGKETQYF. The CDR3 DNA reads TGCAGCGTTAGGCGAGGGAAGGAGACCCAGTACTTC.

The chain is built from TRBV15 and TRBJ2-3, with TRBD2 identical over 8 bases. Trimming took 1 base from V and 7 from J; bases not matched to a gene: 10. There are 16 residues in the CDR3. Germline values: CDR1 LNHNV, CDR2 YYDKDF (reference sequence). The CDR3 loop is CATSRVLGGVRNTQYF. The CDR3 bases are TGTGCCACCAGCAGAGTACTCGGGGGGGTTCGAAATACGCAGTATTTT.

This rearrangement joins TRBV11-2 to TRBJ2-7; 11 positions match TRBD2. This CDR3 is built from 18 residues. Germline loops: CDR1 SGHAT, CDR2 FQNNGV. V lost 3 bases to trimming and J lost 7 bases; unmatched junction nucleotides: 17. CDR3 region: CASSFTLPGLAGMFEQYF. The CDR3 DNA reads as TGTGCCAGCAGCTTCACCTTACCCGGACTAGCGGGCATGTTTGAGCAGTACTTC.